A selection of T cell receptor beta chains follows, all from one sample in a study of blood T cells in healthy people across ages. TCRdb ran MiXCR on the 5' RACE reads and lists one entry per CDR3 protein. Among about 640,000 distinct CDR3 sequences listed, around 54% were seen once. The sequenced sample consisted of blood. The receptor source for this set is a man aged 55 to 70 in good health. Each CDR3 is given with its conserved first and last residue. Fields, in order: J gene, D gene, clone size, V gene, CDR3 protein, CDR3 DNA. The D gene is left open where the match is weak. A row's size may be missing; if present it is once, few, many or a size class.

TRBJ1-2	-	few	TRBV7-2	CASSLAAGTSYGYTF	TGTGCCAGCAGCTTAGCGGCAGGGACGAGCTATGGCTACACCTTC
TRBJ2-3	-	few	TRBV12-3/TRBV12-4	CASSFEGGGTDTQYF	TGTGCCAGCAGTTTTGAGGGAGGGGGTACAGATACGCAGTATTTT
TRBJ2-7	-	-	TRBV11-2	CASSFNPRDKLLNEQYF	TGTGCCAGCAGCTTTAACCCGCGGGACAAACTCCTCAATGAGCAGTACTTC
TRBJ2-1	-	-	TRBV12-3/TRBV12-4	CASSSPGVPHNEQFF	TGTGCCAGCAGTTCCCCAGGGGTGCCACACAATGAGCAGTTCTTC
TRBJ1-6	-	-	TRBV5-1	CASSSFLVSSYNSPLHF	TGCGCCAGCAGCTCGTTTCTCGTGAGCTCCTATAATTCACCCCTCCACTTT
TRBJ1-2	-	-	TRBV12-3/TRBV12-4	CASSSQGFYGYTF	TGTGCCAGCAGTTCCCAGGGCTTCTATGGCTACACCTTC
TRBJ1-2	-	-	TRBV27	CASSLSSGFYVYTF	TGTGCCAGCAGTTTATCTTCGGGATTCTATGTCTACACCTTC
TRBJ2-5	-	-	TRBV5-1	CASREGRVTETQYF	TGCGCCAGCCGCGAGGGCAGGGTCACAGAGACCCAGTACTTC
TRBJ2-5	-	few	TRBV9	CASSGSPRSRFGYQETQYF	TGTGCCAGCAGCGGCTCCCCAAGGTCTAGGTTCGGGTACCAAGAGACCCAGTACTTC
TRBJ2-1	TRBD2	once	TRBV10-3	CAINANVAGGDEQFF	TGTGCCATCAATGCTAACGTCGCGGGGGGAGATGAGCAGTTCTTC
TRBJ2-1	-	-	TRBV7-9	CASSGGITTYNEQFF	TGTGCCAGTTCAGGCGGCATAACCACCTACAATGAGCAGTTCTTC
TRBJ1-1	TRBD1	-	TRBV6-6	CASSTRTGNTEAFF	TGTGCCAGCAGTACCCGGACAGGGAACACTGAAGCTTTCTTT
TRBJ2-1	-	-	TRBV12-3/TRBV12-4	CASSPRDGHNEQFF	TGTGCCAGCAGCCCCAGGGACGGCCACAATGAGCAGTTCTTC
TRBJ1-5	TRBD1	-	TRBV5-1	CASSQGRTGADQPQHF	TGCGCCAGCAGCCAAGGGCGGACAGGGGCGGATCAGCCCCAGCATTTT
TRBJ2-1	-	-	TRBV3-1	CASSPRQGLNNEQFF	TGTGCCAGCAGCCCCCGACAGGGACTCAACAATGAGCAGTTCTTC
TRBJ1-4	-	once	TRBV20-1	CSARDGRGDEKLFF	TGCAGTGCTAGAGATGGCAGGGGTGATGAAAAACTGTTTTTT
TRBJ2-5	-	-	TRBV12-3/TRBV12-4	CATAGEETQYF	TGTGCCACCGCTGGGGAAGAGACCCAGTACTTC
TRBJ2-5	-	once	TRBV2	CASSGTPRETQYF	TGTGCCAGCAGTGGGACACCGAGGGAGACCCAGTACTTC
TRBJ1-3	-	-	TRBV4-2	CASSQAAVSSGNTIYF	TGTGCCAGCAGCCAAGCTGCCGTTAGCTCTGGAAACACCATATATTTT
TRBJ2-5	-	-	TRBV20-1	CSARTGAETQYF	TGCAGTGCTAGGACGGGGGCAGAGACCCAGTACTTC
TRBJ2-6	-	-	TRBV12-5	CASGPMAAGANVLTF	TGTGCTAGTGGCCCCATGGCCGCTGGGGCCAACGTCCTGACTTTC
TRBJ2-7	-	-	TRBV6-5	CASSYLDEQYF	TGTGCCAGCAGTTACTTGGACGAGCAGTACTTC
TRBJ2-4	-	few	TRBV20-1	CSATEYNIQYF	TGCAGTGCTACGGAGTATAACATTCAGTACTTC
TRBJ1-1	-	few	TRBV2	CASSRVWEAFF	TGTGCCAGCTCTAGGGTTTGGGAAGCTTTCTTT
TRBJ2-2	TRBD1	-	TRBV7-2	CASSPDRVGTGELFF	TGTGCCAGCAGCCCGGACAGGGTGGGGACCGGGGAGCTGTTTTTT
TRBJ2-5	-	few	TRBV10-3	CAIRGDVGETQYF	TGTGCCATCAGGGGGGACGTTGGAGAGACCCAGTACTTC
TRBJ2-7	-	-	TRBV21-1	CASSPLLPGQTFREQYF	TGTGCCAGCAGCCCCCTCCTACCGGGACAGACGTTTCGTGAGCAGTACTTC
TRBJ2-5	-	-	TRBV20-1	CSATPRGETQYF	TGCAGTGCCACCCCCCGGGGGGAGACCCAGTACTTC